The rows below give T cell receptor beta chains drawn from one sample of a study of technical replicates of blood from a few donors. TCRdb's table, derived via immunoSEQ multiplex PCR, lists solely in-frame clones and lacks some. The data contain around 84,000 clones, more than 80% of them singletons. Source material: T cells isolated from PBMCs. Receptor source: a human donor in good health. CDR3s include the opening cysteine and the closing phenylalanine or tryptophan. The order of the fields is J gene, clone size, V gene, D gene, CDR3 DNA, CDR3 protein. D genes are given only for firm matches. Rows give clone size only sometimes, using once, few, many, or a class for an expanded clone.

J gene: TRBJ1-3; clone size: NA; V gene: TRBV4-1; D gene: TRBD1; CDR3 DNA: TGCGCCAGCAGCCGTACCGGGACAGGGGCCGCCACTGGAAACACCATATATTTT; CDR3 protein: CASSRTGTGAATGNTIYF
J gene: TRBJ1-5; clone size: NA; V gene: TRBV2; D gene: NA; CDR3 DNA: TGTGCCAGCAGACAGGACCTCTATAGCAATCAGCCCCAGCATTTT; CDR3 protein: CASRQDLYSNQPQHF
J gene: TRBJ2-7; clone size: once; V gene: TRBV2; D gene: NA; CDR3 DNA: TGTGCCAGCGCGCGGACAGCTAGCTCCTACGAGCAGTACTTC; CDR3 protein: CASARTASSYEQYF
J gene: TRBJ2-5; clone size: NA; V gene: TRBV11-1; D gene: TRBD2; CDR3 DNA: TGTGCCAGCAGCTTAGGGGCGGAGGTCGGGAGGAGAGAGACCCAGTACTTC; CDR3 protein: CASSLGAEVGRRETQYF
J gene: TRBJ2-3; clone size: NA; V gene: TRBV7-3; D gene: NA; CDR3 DNA: TGTGCCAGCAGCTCGGGTCGGGATACGCAGTATTTT; CDR3 protein: CASSSGRDTQYF
J gene: TRBJ1-5; clone size: NA; V gene: TRBV19; D gene: TRBD1; CDR3 DNA: TGTGCCAGTAGTCCTCCCGCGGGGACAGGGGATAGCAATCAGCCCCAGCATTTT; CDR3 protein: CASSPPAGTGDSNQPQHF
J gene: TRBJ1-5; clone size: NA; V gene: TRBV18; D gene: NA; CDR3 DNA: TGTGCCAGCTCACCGACAGATAGCAATCAGCCCCAGCATTTT; CDR3 protein: CASSPTDSNQPQHF
J gene: TRBJ2-7; clone size: once; V gene: TRBV4-1; D gene: TRBD2; CDR3 DNA: TGCGCCAGCAGCCCCCCGGGAGGGATTAGCGGATACTACGAGCAGTACTTC; CDR3 protein: CASSPPGGISGYYEQYF
J gene: TRBJ2-2; clone size: NA; V gene: TRBV10-3; D gene: NA; CDR3 DNA: TGTGCCATCAAAATTAATCGGTCGTCCGGGGAGCTGTTTTTT; CDR3 protein: CAIKINRSSGELFF
J gene: TRBJ2-1; clone size: NA; V gene: TRBV4-1; D gene: NA; CDR3 DNA: TGCGCCAGCAGCCGGGTCAACGGGGAACCTGGGGTGCATGAGCAGTTCTTC; CDR3 protein: CASSRVNGEPGVHEQFF
J gene: TRBJ2-2; clone size: NA; V gene: TRBV6-5; D gene: TRBD2; CDR3 DNA: TGTGCCAGCAGAGGAGCGGGAGTAACCGGGGAGCTGTTTTTT; CDR3 protein: CASRGAGVTGELFF
J gene: TRBJ1-2; clone size: NA; V gene: TRBV14; D gene: NA; CDR3 DNA: TGTGCCAGCAGCCAAGATGCGGGGGATAACTATGGCTACACCTTC; CDR3 protein: CASSQDAGDNYGYTF
J gene: TRBJ1-2; clone size: NA; V gene: TRBV6-1; D gene: NA; CDR3 DNA: TGTGCCACTCTACTCAACTATGGCTACACCTTC; CDR3 protein: CATLLNYGYTF
J gene: TRBJ2-7; clone size: few; V gene: TRBV5-4; D gene: TRBD1; CDR3 DNA: TGTGCCAGCAGCTTGGCGGGACAGTCCTACGAGCAGTACTTC; CDR3 protein: CASSLAGQSYEQYF
J gene: TRBJ2-3; clone size: NA; V gene: TRBV9; D gene: NA; CDR3 DNA: TGTGCCAGCAGCTCCCGTACGGGGTTCCCGGGGGATACGCAGTATTTT; CDR3 protein: CASSSRTGFPGDTQYF
J gene: TRBJ2-7; clone size: NA; V gene: TRBV19; D gene: TRBD1; CDR3 DNA: TGTGCCAGTAGTAGGGGGACAGGAGCTAGACCTTTATACGAGCAGTACTTC; CDR3 protein: CASSRGTGARPLYEQYF
J gene: TRBJ1-2; clone size: once; V gene: TRBV18; D gene: NA; CDR3 DNA: TGTGCCAGCTCACCAAACCGGGACATCCCTCGCGGCTACACCTTC; CDR3 protein: CASSPNRDIPRGYTF
J gene: TRBJ2-5; clone size: once; V gene: TRBV5-1; D gene: TRBD1; CDR3 DNA: TGCGCCAGCAGCTTAACAAGGACAGGGCAAGAGACCCAGTACTTC; CDR3 protein: CASSLTRTGQETQYF
J gene: TRBJ1-4; clone size: once; V gene: TRBV10-3; D gene: TRBD1; CDR3 DNA: TGTGCCATCAGCGGGACAGGGGGAAAAAAACTGTTTTTT; CDR3 protein: CAISGTGGKKLFF
J gene: TRBJ2-3; clone size: NA; V gene: TRBV5-4; D gene: TRBD2; CDR3 DNA: TGTGCCAGCAGCAGATCCGGGAGGGCCGAAGATACGCAGTATTTT; CDR3 protein: CASSRSGRAEDTQYF
J gene: TRBJ2-5; clone size: NA; V gene: TRBV4-1; D gene: NA; CDR3 DNA: TGCGCCAGCAGCCAACCTGACAGGCTAGAGACCCAGTACTTC; CDR3 protein: CASSQPDRLETQYF
J gene: TRBJ1-2; clone size: once; V gene: TRBV9; D gene: TRBD1; CDR3 DNA: TGTGCCAGCAGCGTAGGGGACAGGGGATCGGGCTATGGCTACACCTTC; CDR3 protein: CASSVGDRGSGYGYTF
J gene: TRBJ1-4; clone size: few; V gene: TRBV19; D gene: TRBD1; CDR3 DNA: TGTGCCAGTAGTATCGGGACAGCAACTAATGAAAAACTGTTTTTT; CDR3 protein: CASSIGTATNEKLFF
J gene: TRBJ1-4; clone size: NA; V gene: TRBV6-6; D gene: TRBD1; CDR3 DNA: TGTGCCAGCAGGAATCAGGGGGCCTTAAATGAAAAACTGTTTTTT; CDR3 protein: CASRNQGALNEKLFF
J gene: TRBJ1-2; clone size: NA; V gene: TRBV11-3; D gene: NA; CDR3 DNA: TGTGCCAGCAGCCTAAATTGGGACTCAGCACGCTATGGCTACACCTTC; CDR3 protein: CASSLNWDSARYGYTF
J gene: TRBJ1-2; clone size: NA; V gene: TRBV19; D gene: NA; CDR3 DNA: TGTGCCAGTAGTATCCGAGACAGATCATCCTATGGCTACACCTTC; CDR3 protein: CASSIRDRSSYGYTF
J gene: TRBJ2-1; clone size: NA; V gene: TRBV28; D gene: TRBD2; CDR3 DNA: TGTGCCAGCAGTGGGACTAGCGGGGGATACAATGAGCAGTTCTTC; CDR3 protein: CASSGTSGGYNEQFF
J gene: TRBJ2-1; clone size: NA; V gene: TRBV5-4; D gene: TRBD2; CDR3 DNA: TGTGCCAGCAGCTTGAGGGGCGGGAGGGCCCATGGTTACAATGAGCAGTTCTTC; CDR3 protein: CASSLRGGRAHGYNEQFF
J gene: TRBJ2-1; clone size: NA; V gene: TRBV2; D gene: TRBD2; CDR3 DNA: TGTGCCAGCAGTGAAAGCGGGAGGGTAGGCAATGAGCAGTTCTTC; CDR3 protein: CASSESGRVGNEQFF
J gene: TRBJ1-6; clone size: few; V gene: TRBV30; D gene: NA; CDR3 DNA: TGTGCCTTGGTCAGGACAGTCCGCAGGTCACCCCTCCACTTT; CDR3 protein: CALVRTVRRSPLHF
J gene: TRBJ1-2; clone size: once; V gene: TRBV9; D gene: NA; CDR3 DNA: TGTGCCAGCAGCGTGGGGGGGGGTACAGTTCTTGAGGGCTACACCTTC; CDR3 protein: CASSVGGGTVLEGYTF
J gene: TRBJ2-1; clone size: once; V gene: TRBV6-5; D gene: TRBD2; CDR3 DNA: TGTGCCAGCAGTTATCGGGGACTAGTTAGGAATGAGCAGTTCTTC; CDR3 protein: CASSYRGLVRNEQFF
J gene: TRBJ2-5; clone size: NA; V gene: TRBV18; D gene: TRBD2; CDR3 DNA: TGTGCCAGCTCACCATCCATAGCGGGGGGAGGAGAGACCCAGTACTTC; CDR3 protein: CASSPSIAGGGETQYF
J gene: TRBJ2-7; clone size: NA; V gene: TRBV11-2; D gene: NA; CDR3 DNA: TGTGCCAGCAGTTCGCGAAACTACGAGCAGTACTTC; CDR3 protein: CASSSRNYEQYF
J gene: TRBJ1-2; clone size: NA; V gene: TRBV14; D gene: NA; CDR3 DNA: TGTGCCAGCAGCTCCCACGCGGGAAGCTATGGCTACACCTTC; CDR3 protein: CASSSHAGSYGYTF
J gene: TRBJ1-4; clone size: NA; V gene: TRBV11-3; D gene: NA; CDR3 DNA: TGTGCCAGCAGCTTAGGAACAGGGAATGAAAAACTGTTTTTT; CDR3 protein: CASSLGTGNEKLFF
J gene: TRBJ1-2; clone size: NA; V gene: TRBV7-9; D gene: TRBD1; CDR3 DNA: TGTGCCAGCAGCTTTTTAACCGGATCCGACAGGGAAGGTCGGTATGGCTACACCTTC; CDR3 protein: CASSFLTGSDREGRYGYTF
J gene: TRBJ1-3; clone size: NA; V gene: TRBV25-1; D gene: NA; CDR3 DNA: TGTGCCAGCAGTACACTAACCTCTGGAAACACCATATATTTT; CDR3 protein: CASSTLTSGNTIYF
J gene: TRBJ2-1; clone size: NA; V gene: TRBV7-9; D gene: NA; CDR3 DNA: TGTGCCAGCTCCCGCTTGGACCGCGGGGCTGGCTCCTACAATGAGCAGTTCTTC; CDR3 protein: CASSRLDRGAGSYNEQFF
J gene: TRBJ2-1; clone size: NA; V gene: TRBV2; D gene: NA; CDR3 DNA: TGTGCCAGCAGCATCTCGGAGTTCTTC; CDR3 protein: CASSISEFF
J gene: TRBJ2-5; clone size: once; V gene: TRBV7-2; D gene: TRBD2; CDR3 DNA: TGTGCCAGCAGCTTAAGCGGGGCCCTCGGCGCGACCCAGTACTTC; CDR3 protein: CASSLSGALGATQYF
J gene: TRBJ1-2; clone size: NA; V gene: TRBV28; D gene: NA; CDR3 DNA: TGTGCCAGCAGTTTGCGGGACTATGGCTACACCTTC; CDR3 protein: CASSLRDYGYTF
J gene: TRBJ1-1; clone size: NA; V gene: TRBV4-1; D gene: NA; CDR3 DNA: TGCGCCAGCAGCCGACCCGGGAAGAACACTGAAGCTTTCTTT; CDR3 protein: CASSRPGKNTEAFF
J gene: TRBJ1-2; clone size: few; V gene: TRBV30; D gene: NA; CDR3 DNA: TGTGCCTGGAGTGTACAACCAGGGAATGGCTACACCTTC; CDR3 protein: CAWSVQPGNGYTF
J gene: TRBJ1-1; clone size: NA; V gene: TRBV18; D gene: TRBD1; CDR3 DNA: TGTGCCAGCTCACCACCGAACAGGGGGCACACTGAAGCTTTCTTT; CDR3 protein: CASSPPNRGHTEAFF